The 19 T cell receptor beta chains below all came from one sample that was sequenced in a study of monozygotic twins with cystic fibrosis. Libraries were prepared by immunoSEQ multiplex PCR; TCRdb keeps only in-frame clonotypes and omits some of them. The sample yields 30,000 to 35,000 clones, more than 55% seen once. The sequencing sample was made of blood. These TCRs come from a girl aged 10-17 years with cystic fibrosis.

The genes are TRBV10-3 and TRBJ1-2; the D gene is possibly TRBD1 (6 bases). The CDR3 consists of 13 residues. The V gene's germline CDR1 is ENHRY and CDR2 SYGVKD. V was pared by 6 bases and J by 0 bases, with 8 bases between. The CDR3 DNA reads as TGTGCCATCAGACAGGGTTCTAACTATGGCTACACCTTC. This gives the protein CAIRQGSNYGYTF.

This clone was counted only a few times. The chain carries TRBV6-5 and TRBJ1-2, with 9 nucleotides matching TRBD1. In germline, CDR1 is MNHEY, CDR2 SVGAGI. V was pared by 7 bases and J by 8 bases, with 11 bases of the junction left unmatched. This CDR3 contains 14 residues. Here the CDR3 reads CASNRGQRGEGYTF. CDR3 coding DNA: TGTGCCAGCAACAGGGGGCAGCGAGGTGAAGGCTACACCTTC.

This rearrangement joins TRBV28 to TRBJ1-2, with 7 bases fitting TRBD1. V gave up 6 bases and J gave up 1 base; unmatched junction bases: 2. Germline V gene sequence: CDR1 MDHEN, CDR2 SYDVKM. The CDR3 contains 13 residues. CDR3 DNA: TGTGCCAGCAGGGGGGACAGTAACTATGGCTACACCTTC. Translating gives CASRGDSNYGYTF.

This sequence joins TRBV7-9 and TRBJ1-3; D is unresolved. The CDR3 loop spans 11 amino acids. The germline V gene has CDR1 SEHNR and CDR2 FQNEAQ (reference sequence). Trimming left V 5 bases short and J 4 bases short, with 3 bases between. The CDR3: CASSLGNTIYF. In DNA form, the CDR3 reads TGTGCCAGCAGCCTCGGAAACACCATATATTTT.

The sample holds a few counts of this clone. J is TRBJ2-1 and V is TRBV2, with 10 nucleotides matching TRBD2. The trim removed 4 bases at V and 4 bases at J, leaving 10 bases unmatched. Germline values: CDR1 SNHLY, CDR2 FYNNEI. The CDR3 runs 17 residues. DNA for the CDR3: TGTGCCAGCAGTGCTCTAGGTGGGACTAGCGATTACAATGAGCAGTTCTTC. It specifies CASSALGGTSDYNEQFF.

The chain recombines TRBV27 with TRBJ2-1, with 7 bases lining up with TRBD2. The CDR3 has 13 amino acids. CDR1 and CDR2 from the germline V gene are MNHEY and SMNVEV (reference sequence). V dropped 1 base and J dropped 7; count of bases not matched to a gene: 1. The CDR3 coding sequence is TGTGCCAGCAGTTTATGGACTAGTAATGAGCAGTTCTTC. Its protein is CASSLWTSNEQFF.

The genes are TRBV5-1 and TRBJ2-1, with D hard to call. The germline CDR1 and CDR2 sequences are SGHRS and YFSETQ. CDR3 size: 13 residues. V lost 2 bases, J lost 8 bases, and 11 bases lay in between. The DNA for the CDR3 is TGCGCCAGCAGCTTTGAGGCCACAGATGAGCAGTTCTTC. It yields the protein CASSFEATDEQFF.

This clone has only a few counts. This chain connects TRBV27 to TRBJ2-3; D is possibly TRBD2 (5 bases). The V end lost 6 bases, the J end lost 6 bases, and 16 bases lay between the germline ends. From germline, CDR1 is MNHEY and CDR2 SMNVEV (reference sequence). This CDR3 has 14 amino acids. The DNA of the CDR3 is TGTGCCAGCAGATGGGGAGCCCGGGCGGATACGCAGTATTTT. This codes for CASRWGARADTQYF.

V and J are TRBV5-1 and TRBJ1-2, with 7 bases matching TRBD1. Germline-derived CDR1 and CDR2 are SGHRS and YFSETQ. The CDR3 is made up of 14 amino acids. Trimming cost V 6 bases and J 6 bases; bases outside gene matches: 11. Here the CDR3 reads CASNPTGINDGYTF. Written as DNA, the CDR3 is TGCGCCAGCAACCCGACAGGGATAAACGATGGCTACACCTTC.

This clone showed up just once. This sequence joins TRBV28 and TRBJ1-5, with D unclear. Trimming left V 6 bases short and J 4 bases short, with 19 bases between. The CDR3 is 16 residues long. Germline V lookup: CDR1 MDHEN, CDR2 SYDVKM. This CDR3 reads CASSLLDEGLNQPQHF. CDR3 coding DNA: TGTGCCAGCAGCCTATTAGACGAGGGCCTAAATCAGCCCCAGCATTTT.

This chain connects TRBV6-1 to TRBJ2-3; D not certain. Trimming stripped 1 base from V and 6 bases from J, with 11 bases between. CDR1 is MNHNS, CDR2 SASEGT, per germline. CDR3 length equals 14 residues. Here the CDR3 reads CASSEGSELDTQYF. CDR3 nucleotides: TGTGCCAGCAGTGAAGGGTCGGAATTGGATACGCAGTATTTT.

This rearrangement joins TRBV6-4 to TRBJ1-1; TRBD1 matches 8 bases. Germline CDR1 MRHNA, CDR2 SNTAGT. V trimming: 5 bases; J trimming: 5 bases; junction bases outside the gene matches: 4. The CDR3 sequence is 13 residues long. CDR3 residues: CASSRTGLTEAFF. The CDR3 DNA follows: TGTGCCAGCAGTCGGACAGGGCTGACTGAAGCTTTCTTT.

The V call is TRBV6-5, the J call TRBJ2-1; 7 nucleotides match TRBD2. Germline-derived CDR1 and CDR2 are MNHEY and SVGAGI. The ends lost 6 bases at V and 11 bases at J; junction bases unmatched: 7. The CDR3 consists of 12 residues. The CDR3 DNA is TGTGCCAGCAGCCCGATGGGGGGGAAGCAGTTCTTC. Encoded protein: CASSPMGGKQFF.

The chain is built from TRBV25-1 and TRBJ2-1; D is undetermined. The germline gives CDR1 MGHDK, CDR2 SYGVNS. The CDR3 is 13 amino acids. V was clipped by 1 base and J by 10 bases, with 11 bases between them. The CDR3 reads CASSESRVSEQFF. DNA for the CDR3: TGTGCCAGCAGTGAATCCCGGGTCTCGGAGCAGTTCTTC.

The chain combines TRBV6-5 with TRBJ2-1; 9 positions match TRBD1. Germline V lookup: CDR1 MNHEY, CDR2 SVGAGI. V was clipped by 4 bases and J by 7 bases; unmatched bases: 8. The CDR3 contains 15 residues. The CDR3 DNA reads TGTGCCAGCAGTTTCACCGGGACAGGGCGAAATGAGCAGTTCTTC. Translation gives CASSFTGTGRNEQFF.

The chain combines TRBV28 with TRBJ1-5, with a weak D call TRBD1 (5 bases). V gave up 5 bases and J gave up 11 bases, with 19 bases separating them. This CDR3 region has 14 residues. The germline V gene has CDR1 MDHEN and CDR2 SYDVKM. CDR3 coding DNA: TGTGCCAGCAGTCGGCCGGGACGGATCTCGGCCCAGCATTTT. Amino acid sequence: CASSRPGRISAQHF. Full variable domain (remainder filled in from reference TRBV28 and TRBJ1-5): DVKVTQSSRYLVKRTGEKVFLECVQDMDHENMFWYRQDPGLGLRLIYFSYDVKMKEKGDIPEGYSVSREKKERFSLILESASTNQTSMYLCASSRPGRISAQHFGDGTRLSIL.

This sequence joins TRBV4-3 and TRBJ1-5, with 7 bases lining up with TRBD1. The CDR3 is made up of 15 amino acids. Trimming cost V 2 bases and J 6 bases; bases outside gene matches: 7. Germline-derived CDR1 and CDR2 are LGHNA and YSLEER. The CDR3 reads CASSQTTGLGQPQHF. The DNA of the CDR3 is TGCGCCAGCAGCCAAACGACAGGGCTGGGTCAGCCCCAGCATTTT.

The CDR3 bases are TGTGCCAGCAGCTTTCTCAGGGGAGAACAGCCCCAGCATTTT. Its translation is CASSFLRGEQPQHF. The J gene is TRBJ1-5, the V gene TRBV7-2, with D perhaps TRBD1 (6 bases). The CDR3 consists of 14 residues. Trimming left V 3 bases short and J 7 bases short, with 13 bases between. Germline values: CDR1 SGHTA, CDR2 FQGNSA.

The chain carries TRBV15 and TRBJ2-1; D not certain. Germline V CDR1 and CDR2: LNHNV, YYDKDF (reference sequence). V dropped 5 bases and J dropped 0 bases, with 11 bases sitting between them. The CDR3 totals 15 residues. CDR3: CATSGLPSSYNEQFF. DNA of the CDR3: TGTGCCACCAGCGGGCTTCCGAGCTCCTACAATGAGCAGTTCTTC.